The rows below give T cell receptor beta chains drawn from one sample of a study of T cells after yellow fever vaccination. MiXCR, run by TCRdb on the 5' RACE reads, gives a single entry per CDR3 protein. The sample lists 450,000 to 650,000 distinct CDR3 sequences, about 13% occurring once. The sample here was PBMCs, taken on the day of the yellow fever booster vaccination. These receptors were collected from a man aged 25 to 45 who received the YFV17D yellow fever vaccine. The CDR3 runs from the conserved cysteine through the conserved F or W. The D gene is left open where the match is weak. Clone size is not always given. Where it is, it says once, few, many or a class for expanded clones.

clone_size d_call j_call v_call cdr3_nt cdr3_aa
- TRBD2 TRBJ2-3 TRBV7-2 TGTGCCAGCAGCCGAAGACTAGCGGTAACAGATACGCAGTATTTT CASSRRLAVTDTQYF
- - TRBJ1-4 TRBV6-2/TRBV6-3 TGTGCCAGCGGACCGGGAGGAAGAAAAGAAAAACTGTTTTTT CASGPGGRKEKLFF
few TRBD2 TRBJ2-3 TRBV29-1 TGCAGCGTGGACCTCGGGACTATACAAGATACGCAGTATTTT CSVDLGTIQDTQYF
few - TRBJ2-3 TRBV20-1 TGCAGTGCCCTCCCCCAAAACACAGATACGCAGTATTTT CSALPQNTDTQYF
- TRBD2 TRBJ2-1 TRBV7-2 TGTGCCAGCAGCTCCCGACTAGCGGGAGGAGGACGGGAGCAGTTCTTC CASSSRLAGGGREQFF
few - TRBJ2-7 TRBV12-3/TRBV12-4 TGTGCCAGCAGCCCATTGGGTACCGCGAGGGGCGAGCAGTACTTC CASSPLGTARGEQYF
- - TRBJ2-3 TRBV5-1 TGCGCCAGCAGCTTGGGACAGGCCCGCACAGATACGCAGTATTTT CASSLGQARTDTQYF
few - TRBJ1-1 TRBV4-2 TGTGCCAGCCAGCGGGCTTTGAACACTGAAGCTTTCTTT CASQRALNTEAFF
- TRBD2 TRBJ2-7 TRBV3-1 TGTGCCAGCAGCCAAGATCTTACGGGAGGTGGCGAGCAGTACTTC CASSQDLTGGGEQYF
- TRBD2 TRBJ2-5 TRBV6-1 TGTGCCAGCAGTAGTCCCGGGACTAGCGGGATAGAGACCCAGTACTTC CASSSPGTSGIETQYF
few - TRBJ2-7 TRBV29-1 TGCAGCGTTGGGGAGTCCTACGAGCAGTACTTC CSVGESYEQYF
many TRBD1 TRBJ2-2 TRBV29-1 TGCAGCGTTTTTGGTCCCCAGGGGGCGAACACCGGGGAGCTGTTTTTT CSVFGPQGANTGELFF
- - TRBJ2-5 TRBV2 TGTGCCAGTCAGCGGGACAGAACGGGGACCCAGTACTTC CASQRDRTGTQYF
many TRBD2 TRBJ2-7 TRBV20-1 TGCAGTGCCCAGCTAGCGGAGGAGCAGTACTTC CSAQLAEEQYF
- - TRBJ2-1 TRBV5-1 TGCGCCAGCAGCTTAATCACCCACAATGAGCAGTTCTTC CASSLITHNEQFF
many TRBD1 TRBJ2-7 TRBV5-1 TGCGCCAGCAGCTTGGGACAGGGGCTGGCCTACGAGCAGTACTTC CASSLGQGLAYEQYF
- TRBD1 TRBJ2-1 TRBV10-3 TGTGCCATCAGTCCGGGACAGGCGGTCAATGAGCAGTTCTTC CAISPGQAVNEQFF
- - TRBJ2-1 TRBV7-9 TGTGCCAGCAGCTTAGAGGGACAACCGGCCTACAATGAGCAGTTCTTC CASSLEGQPAYNEQFF
- - TRBJ1-4 TRBV20-1 TGCAGTGCTGCGGACTCTAATGAAAAACTGTTTTTT CSAADSNEKLFF
- TRBD2 TRBJ2-1 TRBV5-5 TGTGCCAGCAGCGGGGGACTAGCGGGTCCCTACAATGAGCAGTTCTTC CASSGGLAGPYNEQFF
- - TRBJ2-7 TRBV28 TGTGCCAGCAGTTTACCCCCCGGCGCCGAGCAGTACTTC CASSLPPGAEQYF
- - TRBJ2-1 TRBV11-2 TGTGCCAGCAGCTTAGAGGTTGAGCAGTTCTTC CASSLEVEQFF